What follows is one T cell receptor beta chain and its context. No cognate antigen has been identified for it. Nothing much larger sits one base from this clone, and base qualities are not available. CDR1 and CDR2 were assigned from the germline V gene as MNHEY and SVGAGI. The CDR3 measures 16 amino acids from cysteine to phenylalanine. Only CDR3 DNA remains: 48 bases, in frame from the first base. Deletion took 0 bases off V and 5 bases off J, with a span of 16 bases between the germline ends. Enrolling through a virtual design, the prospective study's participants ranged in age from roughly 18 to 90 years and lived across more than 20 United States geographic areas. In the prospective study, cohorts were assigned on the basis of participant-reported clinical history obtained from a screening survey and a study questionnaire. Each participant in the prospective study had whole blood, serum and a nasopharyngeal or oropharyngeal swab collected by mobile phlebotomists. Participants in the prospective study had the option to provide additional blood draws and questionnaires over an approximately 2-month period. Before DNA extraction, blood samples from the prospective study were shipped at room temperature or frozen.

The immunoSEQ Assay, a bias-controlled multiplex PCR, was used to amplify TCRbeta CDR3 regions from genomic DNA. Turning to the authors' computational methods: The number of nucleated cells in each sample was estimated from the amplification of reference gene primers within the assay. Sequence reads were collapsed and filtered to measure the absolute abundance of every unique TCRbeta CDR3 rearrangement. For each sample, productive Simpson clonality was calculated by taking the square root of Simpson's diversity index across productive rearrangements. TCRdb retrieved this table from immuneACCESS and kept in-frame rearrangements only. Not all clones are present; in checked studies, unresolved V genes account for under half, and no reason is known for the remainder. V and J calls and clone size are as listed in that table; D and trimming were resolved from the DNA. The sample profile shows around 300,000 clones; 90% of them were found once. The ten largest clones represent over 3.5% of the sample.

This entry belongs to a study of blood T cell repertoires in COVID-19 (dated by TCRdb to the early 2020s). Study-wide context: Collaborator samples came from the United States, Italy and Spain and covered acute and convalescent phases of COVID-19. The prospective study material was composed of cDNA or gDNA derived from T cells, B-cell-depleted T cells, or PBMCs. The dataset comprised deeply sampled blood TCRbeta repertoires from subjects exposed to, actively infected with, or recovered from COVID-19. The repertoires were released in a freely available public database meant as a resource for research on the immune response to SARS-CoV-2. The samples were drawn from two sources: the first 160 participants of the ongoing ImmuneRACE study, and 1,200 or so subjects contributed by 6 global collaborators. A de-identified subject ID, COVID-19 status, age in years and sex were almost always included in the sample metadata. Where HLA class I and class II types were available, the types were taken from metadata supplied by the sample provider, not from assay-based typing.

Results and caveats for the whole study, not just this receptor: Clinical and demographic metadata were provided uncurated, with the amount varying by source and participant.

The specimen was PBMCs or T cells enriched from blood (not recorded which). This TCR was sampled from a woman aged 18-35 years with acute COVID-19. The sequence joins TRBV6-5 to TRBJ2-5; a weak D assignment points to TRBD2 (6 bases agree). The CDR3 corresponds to CASSYSGRGIGETQYF. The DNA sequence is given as TGTGCCAGCAGTTACTCCGGGAGAGGGATCGGGGAGACCCAGTACTTC.